The following is a T cell receptor beta chain sequence with its context. The sample belongs to a study of blood T cell repertoires in COVID-19. Across the whole study: The samples span acute and convalescent COVID-19 from the United States, Italy and Spain.

The assay was immunoSEQ multiplex PCR, and TCRdb's table has in-frame clones only and misses some. The table records some 530,000 clones, 70% to 90% of them present only once. The CDR3 consists of 14 residues. Trimming took 0 bases from V and 2 from J, leaving 7 bases between them. CDR1 is LGHNA, CDR2 YNFKEQ, per germline. The origin of this receptor is a human donor in a cohort sampled during active COVID-19. The chain couples TRBV4-2 to TRBJ1-2; D not certain. The sequencing sample was made of peripheral blood. CDR3 region: CASSQDDGNYGYTF. CDR3 bases: TGTGCCAGCAGCCAAGATGACGGGAACTATGGCTACACCTTC.